This is a list of T cell receptor beta chains from one sample in a study of cytomegalovirus exposure and HLA in healthy donors. TCRdb's copy holds only in-frame clones and misses some; the assay was immunoSEQ multiplex PCR. The sample has about 60,000 clones; about 76% are singletons. Sequencing was performed on PBMCs. These receptors were obtained from a man aged 45 to 65 in good health and CMV-seronegative. CDR3s include the opening cysteine and the closing phenylalanine or tryptophan. Fields, in order: J gene, D gene, CDR3 length, V gene, clone size, CDR3 DNA, CDR3 protein. D genes are given only for firm matches. Clone size is not always given. Where it is, it says once, few, many or a class for expanded clones.

>TRBJ1-2|NA|14|TRBV2|NA
TGTGCCAGCAGCCTCAGGACAGAGACCTATGGCTACACCTTC
CASSLRTETYGYTF
>TRBJ1-3|NA|16|TRBV4-2|NA
TGTGCCAGCAGCCAAGAAGGTGGGACTACTGGAAACACCATATATTTT
CASSQEGGTTGNTIYF
>TRBJ1-1|TRBD1|19|TRBV7-9|NA
TGTGCCAGCAGCACTAGGGGGACAGGCACTTCCCCGGTGAACACTGAAGCTTTCTTT
CASSTRGTGTSPVNTEAFF
>TRBJ1-2|TRBD1|14|TRBV29-1|NA
TGCAGCGTTGTCACGACAGGGGGCCTCTATGGCTACACCTTC
CSVVTTGGLYGYTF
>TRBJ1-4|NA|14|TRBV9|NA
TGTGCCAGCAGCGTGAGTGATAGTCGGTCAAAACTGTTTTTT
CASSVSDSRSKLFF
>TRBJ2-2|TRBD2|16|TRBV6-1|NA
TGTGCCAGCAGTGAACTCCGGGGGGGCGACACCGGGGAGCTGTTTTTT
CASSELRGGDTGELFF
>TRBJ2-2|NA|16|TRBV7-3|NA
TGTGCCAGCAGCCCTCATCGGACAGCGAACACCGGGGAGCTGTTTTTT
CASSPHRTANTGELFF
>TRBJ2-1|TRBD1|15|TRBV5-1|NA
TGCGCCAGCAGCTTCCAGGGGGCCCAATACAATGAGCAGTTCTTC
CASSFQGAQYNEQFF
>TRBJ1-1|TRBD1|14|TRBV4-1|NA
TGCGCCAGCAGCCAGCCCCGACAGGGCGTCCGTGCTTTCTTT
CASSQPRQGVRAFF
>TRBJ1-5|NA|16|TRBV5-4|NA
TGTGCCAGCAGCCCGGGAGATCCCTATAGCAATCAGCCCCAGCATTTT
CASSPGDPYSNQPQHF
>TRBJ2-4|NA|15|TRBV7-2|NA
TGTGCCAGCAGCTCTGGACATTTAGCCAAAAACATTCAGTACTTC
CASSSGHLAKNIQYF
>TRBJ1-1|NA|13|TRBV6-5|once
TGTGCCAGCAGTTACTCGACAGGATTTGAGGCTTTCTTT
CASSYSTGFEAFF
>TRBJ2-2|TRBD2|15|TRBV27|NA
TGTGCCAGCAGTTTAAGGACTAGGGCAACCGGGGAGCTGTTTTTT
CASSLRTRATGELFF
>TRBJ1-4|NA|16|TRBV11-2|NA
TGTGCCAGCAGCTTAGGCCGTGTCGGGGACAAAGAAAAACTGTTTTTT
CASSLGRVGDKEKLFF
>TRBJ2-5|NA|16|TRBV28|once
TGTGCCAGCAGCCCTAGAGGATCCGGCGGGGAAGAGACCCAGTACTTC
CASSPRGSGGEETQYF
>TRBJ1-2|NA|14|TRBV7-9|NA
TGTGCCAGCAGCTCCCTAGGCCGTACCCGACCCTACACCTTC
CASSSLGRTRPYTF
>TRBJ1-6|TRBD1|14|TRBV6-6|NA
TGTGCCAGCTGGGAGGGACAGGGGAGTTCACCCCTCCACTTT
CASWEGQGSSPLHF
>TRBJ1-2|NA|14|TRBV5-6|NA
TGTGCCAGCAGCTTCCTGAACAGGGCTCCTGGCTACACCTTC
CASSFLNRAPGYTF
>TRBJ2-7|TRBD1|19|TRBV5-1|NA
TGCGCCAGCAGAATTCTGACCGGGACAGGGTCAGAACCCCCCTACGAGCAGTACTTC
CASRILTGTGSEPPYEQYF
>TRBJ1-1|NA|11|TRBV20-1|NA
TGCAGTGCTAGCCGGTCGGGGGGAGCTTTCTTT
CSASRSGGAFF
>TRBJ1-6|TRBD1|15|TRBV6-1|NA
TGTGCCAGCACCGACAGGGCGGTCAGTAATTCACCCCTCCACTTT
CASTDRAVSNSPLHF
>TRBJ2-4|TRBD2|19|TRBV4-2|NA
TGTGCCAGCAGCCAACCGGGACTAGCGGGGGGCTGGGCCAAAAACATTCAGTACTTC
CASSQPGLAGGWAKNIQYF
>TRBJ2-5|TRBD2|16|TRBV30|NA
TGTGCCTCGTCTGGGACTAGCGGGGGGGCCATGAAGACCCAGTACTTC
CASSGTSGGAMKTQYF
>TRBJ1-2|NA|16|TRBV5-1|NA
TGCGCCAGCAGCTCGACCCTGACTCAACCTAGCCGGGGCTACACCTTC
CASSSTLTQPSRGYTF
>TRBJ1-3|NA|14|TRBV11-2|NA
TGTGCCAGCAGCTTAGATCCTCTTGGAAACACCATATATTTT
CASSLDPLGNTIYF
>TRBJ1-5|TRBD1|14|TRBV2|NA
TGTGCCAGCGCGGGACAGGGGAGCAATCAGCCCCAGCATTTT
CASAGQGSNQPQHF
>TRBJ1-3|NA|13|TRBV30|NA
TGTGCCTACCAACAGGAAGCTGGAAACACCATATATTTT
CAYQQEAGNTIYF
>TRBJ1-1|TRBD1|16|TRBV5-4|NA
TGTGCCAGCAGCCCCCGGGACAGGGTTTTGAACACTGAAGCTTTCTTT
CASSPRDRVLNTEAFF
>TRBJ2-7|TRBD1|15|TRBV14|NA
TGTGCCAGCAGCCAAGATCCAGGGGGCGTTTACGAGCAGTACTTC
CASSQDPGGVYEQYF
>TRBJ1-2|TRBD1|15|TRBV6-5|NA
TGTGCCAGCAGCCTACTTTCGAGGGGGCGCCGGGGCTACACCTTC
CASSLLSRGRRGYTF
>TRBJ2-1|TRBD2|15|TRBV5-1|NA
TGCGCCAGCAGCCTCGGCGGGCTAGCGGGGGGGGAGCAGTTCTTC
CASSLGGLAGGEQFF
>TRBJ2-2|NA|16|TRBV2|NA
TGTGCCAGCAGTGAAGGTTGGGGGCAGGGGCACGGGGAGCTGTTTTTT
CASSEGWGQGHGELFF
>TRBJ1-1|NA|16|TRBV5-1|NA
TGCGCCAGCAGCTTGGGCGAGGGCTCCCCTAACACTGAAGCTTTCTTT
CASSLGEGSPNTEAFF
>TRBJ1-2|NA|8|TRBV3-1/TRBV3-2|few
TGTGCCAGCACCGCGAGATCCTTC
CASTARSF
>TRBJ1-6|TRBD1|17|TRBV11-2|NA
TGTGCCAGCAGCTTACGGGACAGGGGGGCAAATAATTCACCCCTCCACTTT
CASSLRDRGANNSPLHF
>TRBJ2-7|TRBD2|16|TRBV19|few
TGTGCCAGTAGTACACCTGGAGTAGCGGGGGAATACGAGCAGTACTTC
CASSTPGVAGEYEQYF
>TRBJ1-1|NA|14|TRBV12-5|few
TGTGCTAGTGGTTTGGTAAGGACAGCCACTGAAGCTTTCTTT
CASGLVRTATEAFF
>TRBJ1-2|NA|16|TRBV27|NA
TGTGCCAGCAGTGGACGGGACTTCTCGAATAACTATGGCTACACCTTC
CASSGRDFSNNYGYTF
>TRBJ2-7|NA|14|TRBV6-5|few
TGTGCCAGCAGTCCGCCAGGACAGCCTTACGAGCAGTACTTC
CASSPPGQPYEQYF
>TRBJ1-3|NA|15|TRBV19|few
TGTGCCAGTAGCCCAGACAGGAGCTCTGGAAACACCATATATTTT
CASSPDRSSGNTIYF
>TRBJ1-5|NA|13|TRBV25-1|few
TGTGCCAGCAGTGAATCCGGCAATCAGCCCCAGCATTTT
CASSESGNQPQHF
>TRBJ1-2|TRBD1|18|TRBV12-5|NA
TGTGCTAGTGGTTTGCCCCCACATAGATCGACAGGGGGAGAGGGCTACACCTTC
CASGLPPHRSTGGEGYTF
>TRBJ1-1|NA|13|TRBV7-6|NA
TGTGCCAGCAGCTCCCGGGGGGGGACTGAAGCTTTCTTT
CASSSRGGTEAFF